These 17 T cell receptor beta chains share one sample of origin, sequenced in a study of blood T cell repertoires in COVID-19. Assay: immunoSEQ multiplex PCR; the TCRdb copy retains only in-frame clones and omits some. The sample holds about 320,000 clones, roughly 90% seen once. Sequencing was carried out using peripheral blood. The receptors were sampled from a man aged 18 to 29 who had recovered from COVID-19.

The CDR3 sequence: CASSQPIKQGADQPQHF. CDR3 DNA sequence: TGCGCCAGCAGTCAACCAATTAAACAGGGGGCGGATCAGCCCCAGCATTTT. This chain links TRBV23-1 with TRBJ1-5; 9 bases map to TRBD1. TRBV23-1 counts as an open reading frame of uncertain function. The V and J ends lost 2 bases and 5 bases, in that order; junction bases with no gene match: 10. The CDR3 spans 17 residues.

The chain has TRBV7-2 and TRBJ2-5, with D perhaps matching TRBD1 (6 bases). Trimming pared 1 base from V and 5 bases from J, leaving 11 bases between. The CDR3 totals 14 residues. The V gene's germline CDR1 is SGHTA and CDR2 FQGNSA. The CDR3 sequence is CASSLGQGTETQYF. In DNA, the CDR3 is TGTGCCAGCAGCTTAGGCCAGGGGACGGAGACCCAGTACTTC. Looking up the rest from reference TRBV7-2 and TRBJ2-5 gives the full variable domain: GAGVSQSPSNKVTEKGKDVELRCDPISGHTALYWYRQSLGQGLEFLIYFQGNSAPDKSGLPSDRFSAERTGGSVSTLTIQRTQQEDSAVYLCASSLGQGTETQYFGPGTRLLVL.

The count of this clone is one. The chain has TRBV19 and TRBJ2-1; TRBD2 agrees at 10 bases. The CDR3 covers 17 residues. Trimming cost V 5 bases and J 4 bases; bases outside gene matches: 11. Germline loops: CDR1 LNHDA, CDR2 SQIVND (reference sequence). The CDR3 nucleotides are TGTGCCAGTAGTCCCCGGGGTAGCGGGGGGCCTTACAATGAGCAGTTCTTC. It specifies CASSPRGSGGPYNEQFF.

CDR3 sequence reads: CASRDSVQETQYF. In DNA form, the CDR3 reads TGTGCCAGCAGGGACAGTGTACAAGAGACCCAGTACTTC. The chain uses TRBV6-5 and TRBJ2-5, with D possibly being TRBD1 (6 bases). Trimming removed 6 bases at V and 2 bases at J, with 10 bases between. This CDR3 is built from 13 residues. Germline loops: CDR1 MNHEY, CDR2 SVGAGI.

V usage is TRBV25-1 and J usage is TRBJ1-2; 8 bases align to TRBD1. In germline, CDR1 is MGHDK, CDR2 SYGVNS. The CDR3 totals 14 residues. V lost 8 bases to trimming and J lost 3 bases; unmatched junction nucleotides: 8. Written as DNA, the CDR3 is TGTGCCAGCTCAAGAGGACAGGGCTACTATGGCTACACCTTC. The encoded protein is CASSRGQGYYGYTF.

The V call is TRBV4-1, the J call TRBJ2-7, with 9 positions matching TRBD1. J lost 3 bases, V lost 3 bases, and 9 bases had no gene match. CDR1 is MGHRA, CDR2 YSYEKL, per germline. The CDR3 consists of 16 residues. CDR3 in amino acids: CASSQISGQGFYEQYF. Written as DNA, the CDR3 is TGCGCCAGCAGCCAGATATCGGGACAGGGTTTCTACGAGCAGTACTTC.

The CDR3 coding sequence is TGTGCCAGTAGTAGGGGGGGACCAGGGGGCTCAGAGACCCAGTACTTC. Translated: CASSRGGPGGSETQYF. This chain joins TRBV19 and TRBJ2-5, with a weak D call TRBD1 (8 bases). The germline gives CDR1 LNHDA, CDR2 SQIVND (reference sequence). Deletions cut 4 bases from V and 4 bases from J, with 19 bases between. The length of the CDR3 is 16 residues.

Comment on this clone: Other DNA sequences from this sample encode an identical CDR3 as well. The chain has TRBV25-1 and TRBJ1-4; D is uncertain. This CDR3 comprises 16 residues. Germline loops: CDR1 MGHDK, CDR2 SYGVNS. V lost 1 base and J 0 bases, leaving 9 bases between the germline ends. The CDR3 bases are TGTGCCAGCAGTGAATTGCGGAGTGCAACTAATGAAAAACTGTTTTTT. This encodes CASSELRSATNEKLFF.

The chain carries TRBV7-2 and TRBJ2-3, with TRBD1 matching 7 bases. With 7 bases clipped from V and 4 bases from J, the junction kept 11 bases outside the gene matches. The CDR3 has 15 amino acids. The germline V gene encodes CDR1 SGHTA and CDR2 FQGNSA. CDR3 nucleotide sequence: TGTGCCAGCAACCCGAGGGGGCAGCTGGCAGATACGCAGTATTTT. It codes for CASNPRGQLADTQYF.

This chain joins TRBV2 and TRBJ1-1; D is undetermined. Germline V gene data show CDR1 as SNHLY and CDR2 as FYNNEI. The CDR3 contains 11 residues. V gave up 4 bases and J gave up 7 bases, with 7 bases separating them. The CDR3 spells CASSGVSEAFF. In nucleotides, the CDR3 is TGTGCCAGCAGTGGAGTTAGTGAAGCTTTCTTT.

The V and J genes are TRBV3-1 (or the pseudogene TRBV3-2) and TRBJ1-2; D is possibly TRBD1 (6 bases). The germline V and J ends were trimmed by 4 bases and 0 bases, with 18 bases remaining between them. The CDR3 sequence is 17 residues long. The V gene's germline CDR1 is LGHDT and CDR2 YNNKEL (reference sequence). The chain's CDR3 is CASSPYVRRQANYGYTF. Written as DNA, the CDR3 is TGTGCCAGCAGCCCCTATGTCCGTCGACAGGCTAACTATGGCTACACCTTC.

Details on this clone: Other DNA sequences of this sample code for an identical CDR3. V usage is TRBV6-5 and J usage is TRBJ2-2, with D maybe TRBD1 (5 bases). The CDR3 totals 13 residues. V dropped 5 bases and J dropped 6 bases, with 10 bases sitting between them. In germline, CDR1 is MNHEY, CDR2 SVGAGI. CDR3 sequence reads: CASSPGLAGELFF. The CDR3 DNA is TGTGCCAGCAGTCCAGGGTTGGCCGGGGAGCTGTTTTTT.

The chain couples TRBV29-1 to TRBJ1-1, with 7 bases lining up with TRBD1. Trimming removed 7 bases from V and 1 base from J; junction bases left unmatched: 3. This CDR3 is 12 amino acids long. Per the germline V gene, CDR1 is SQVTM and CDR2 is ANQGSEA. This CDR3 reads CSGDRENTEAFF. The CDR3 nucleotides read TGCAGCGGCGACAGGGAGAACACTGAAGCTTTCTTT.

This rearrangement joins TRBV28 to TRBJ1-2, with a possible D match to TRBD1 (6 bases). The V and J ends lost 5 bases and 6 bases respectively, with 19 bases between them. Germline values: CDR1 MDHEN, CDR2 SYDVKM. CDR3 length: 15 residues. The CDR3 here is CASSPPLRGLHGYTF. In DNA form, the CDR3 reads TGTGCCAGCAGTCCACCGCTGAGGGGGTTACATGGCTACACCTTC.

The CDR3 DNA sequence: TGTGCCAGCAGTGAATCCGGGGACAGCCCGGTGAACACTGAAGCTTTCTTT. It is translated as CASSESGDSPVNTEAFF. The chain has TRBV25-1 and TRBJ1-1; 7 bases agree with TRBD1. The V gene end was trimmed by 1 base and the J gene end by 0 bases; junction bases not matched to a gene: 8. This CDR3 has 17 amino acids. The V gene's germline CDR1 is MGHDK and CDR2 SYGVNS.

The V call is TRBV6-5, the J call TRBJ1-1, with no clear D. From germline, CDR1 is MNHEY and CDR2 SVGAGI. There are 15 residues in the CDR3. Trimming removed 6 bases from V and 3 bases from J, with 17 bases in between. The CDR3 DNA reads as TGTGCCAGCAGCCCCCCCGCGGGGTCGCACACTGAAGCTTTCTTT. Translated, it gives CASSPPAGSHTEAFF.

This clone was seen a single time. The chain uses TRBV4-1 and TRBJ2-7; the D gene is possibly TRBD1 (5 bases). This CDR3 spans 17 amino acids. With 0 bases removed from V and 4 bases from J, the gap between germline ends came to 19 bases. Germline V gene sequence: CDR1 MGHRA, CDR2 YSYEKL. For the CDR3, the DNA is TGCGCCAGCAGCCAAGATCTAAGGGGCCATATCGAGTACGAGCAGTACTTC. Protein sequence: CASSQDLRGHIEYEQYF.